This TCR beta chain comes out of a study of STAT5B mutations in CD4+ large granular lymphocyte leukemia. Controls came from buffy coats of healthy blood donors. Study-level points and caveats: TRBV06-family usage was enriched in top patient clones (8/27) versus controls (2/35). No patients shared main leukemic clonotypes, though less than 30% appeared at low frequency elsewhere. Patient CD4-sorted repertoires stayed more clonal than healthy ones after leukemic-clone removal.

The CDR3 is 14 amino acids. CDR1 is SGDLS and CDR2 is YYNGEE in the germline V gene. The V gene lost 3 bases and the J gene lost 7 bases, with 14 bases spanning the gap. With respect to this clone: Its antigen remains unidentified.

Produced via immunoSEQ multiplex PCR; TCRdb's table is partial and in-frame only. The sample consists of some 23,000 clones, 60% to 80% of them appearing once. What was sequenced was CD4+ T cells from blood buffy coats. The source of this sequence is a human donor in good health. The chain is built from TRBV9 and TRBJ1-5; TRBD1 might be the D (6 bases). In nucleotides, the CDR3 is TGTGCCAGCAGCGACGCAAAGGGGGGCCAGCCCCAGCATTTT. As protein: CASSDAKGGQPQHF.